This TCR beta chain appears in the sequencing data of a study of blood T cell repertoires in COVID-19. Clones were read by immunoSEQ multiplex PCR, and TCRdb kept only the in-frame ones, dropping some. The sample lists tens of thousands of clones; 65% to 90% were seen once. The J segment lost 4 bases and the V segment lost 1 base, leaving 9 bases of the junction unmatched. The CDR3 has 19 amino acids. This clonotype was sampled from a human donor in a cohort sampled during active COVID-19. The chain combines TRBV5-3 with TRBJ2-2; TRBD2 matches at 14 bases. TRBV5-3 is an open reading frame, and its role is uncertain. The material sequenced was peripheral blood. The CDR3 here is CARSLFYGTSGSPTGELFF. CDR3 DNA: TGTGCCAGAAGCTTGTTCTACGGGACTAGCGGGAGCCCCACCGGGGAGCTGTTTTTT.